This TCR beta chain was documented in a study of cytomegalovirus exposure and HLA in healthy donors. Study outcomes and limitations: Across donors, most TCRs were seen rarely, yet some public ones were widespread. Confirmation was obtained in vitro that a few CMV-associated chains are specific for CMV antigens. A list of approximately 160 TCR beta chains associated with cytomegalovirus was given.

Profiled with immunoSEQ multiplex PCR; TCRdb holds only in-frame clones, not every one. This sample yields about 97,000 clones, of which about 95% are seen a single time; almost 0.9% belongs to the top ten. The CDR3 contains 15 residues. V was clipped by 6 bases and J by 0 bases, with 13 bases between them. The germline CDR1 and CDR2 sequences are MNHEY and SMNVEV (reference sequence). With respect to this clone: Its target is not known.

The chain has TRBV27 and TRBJ2-3, with D perhaps TRBD1 (6 bases). The sequenced material came from PBMCs. The clonotype was recovered from a woman in her late teens or twenties in good health and CMV-seronegative. For the CDR3, the DNA is TGTGCCAGCAGCTCAGGGGAATCAAGCACAGATACGCAGTATTTT. As protein: CASSSGESSTDTQYF.